This record covers a single T cell receptor beta chain. Antigen unknown. Produced via immunoSEQ multiplex PCR; TCRdb's table is partial and in-frame only. This table holds around 110,000 clones, 80% to 90% found once. The data belong to a study of T cell responses to AZD1222 COVID-19 vaccine. Points from the study as a whole: Sampling that yielded the repertoires occurred only after the peak T cell response.

The source is an adult in good health. Here the sequenced sample was peripheral blood, taken on day 0 of AZD1222 vaccination.

The CDR3 loop is CASSLGAPQPQHF. The CDR3 DNA is TGTGCCAGCAGCTTGGGGGCCCCTCAGCCCCAGCATTTT. The gene calls are TRBV5-6 and TRBJ1-5, with no clear D. Per germline, CDR1 SGHDT and CDR2 YYEEEE. The CDR3 totals 13 residues. Trimming stripped 0 bases from V and 6 bases from J, with 7 bases between.